The clone carrying this TCR beta chain came up a few times. This entry comes from a study of T cells after yellow fever vaccination. The CDR3 runs to 13 residues. The V gene lost 7 bases and the J gene lost 2 bases, with 9 bases spanning the gap. TCRdb recomputed calls from the 5' RACE reads with MiXCR, one row per CDR3 protein. This table holds some 560,000 distinct CDR3 sequences, approximately 21% found once. The chain joins TRBV12-3 or TRBV12-4 to TRBJ2-1, with a weak D call TRBD1 (6 bases). This specimen was PBMCs, taken 15 days after the yellow fever booster vaccination. This TCR came from a man aged 30 to 45 who received the YFV17D yellow fever vaccine. CDR3 nucleotide sequence: TGTGCCAGCATGGACAGTGCCTACAATGAGCAGTTCTTC. Translation gives CASMDSAYNEQFF.